One TCR beta chain is described in this entry. Its antigen is still unknown. The data belong to a study of OX40 agonist ivuxolimab in advanced cancers. Study-wide findings and caveats: Some nonresponders also had low normalized T-cell clonal expansion.

Measured with immunoSEQ multiplex PCR; TCRdb has only the in-frame clones, and not every one. The repertoire holds about 60,000 clones, with 80% to 85% as singletons. Material: CD4+ or CD8+ T cells sorted from blood, obtained in a trial of the OX40 agonist ivuxolimab. The TCR comes from an adult with an advanced solid tumor such as melanoma, head and neck, liver or kidney cancer.

CDR3 coding DNA: TGTGCCAGCAGTCCCCCGGTCGTTAGCGGGAGCATCCAAGAGACCCAGTACTTC. This translates into CASSPPVVSGSIQETQYF. The chain carries TRBV27 and TRBJ2-5; 9 positions match TRBD2. CDR3 size: 18 residues. Germline lookup yields CDR1 MNHEY and CDR2 SMNVEV (reference sequence). The J segment lost 1 base and the V segment lost 5 bases, leaving 14 bases of the junction unmatched.